These T cell receptor beta chains were read from a single sample in a study of T cells generated in artificial thymic organoids. Their target antigens are unknown. In TCRdb, the 5' RACE reads were re-called with MiXCR into one record per CDR3 protein. The top ten hold approximately 3.2% of the sample, which has 6,000 to 8,000 distinct CDR3 sequences, roughly a quarter seen once. Source material: naive CD8+ T cells grown in artificial thymic organoids from cord blood stem and progenitor cells. The receptors were sampled from a human donor who gave cord blood stem cells for thymic organoid culture, a cardiac surgery patient who gave postnatal thymus, or a blood donor (not recorded which). Each CDR3 is given with its conserved first and last residue. A D gene is named only where the DNA matches it firmly. Rows may omit the clone size; those that give it use once, few, many or a size class.

TRBV7-4	TRBJ1-1	-	12	-	CASSLEPPQAFF	TGTGCCAGCAGCCTAGAGCCCCCCCAAGCTTTCTTT
TRBV15	TRBJ2-5	TRBD1	17	once	CATSRDEYRGLEETQYF	TGTGCCACCAGCAGAGATGAATACAGGGGGCTCGAAGAGACCCAGTACTTC
TRBV28	TRBJ2-7	-	14	medium-sized	CASSPPDFSYEQYF	TGTGCCAGCAGTCCCCCGGACTTCTCCTACGAGCAGTACTTC
TRBV15	TRBJ1-1	-	14	-	CATSSLGGNTEAFF	TGTGCCACCAGCAGCTTAGGCGGGAACACTGAAGCTTTCTTT
TRBV6-2/TRBV6-3	TRBJ2-7	TRBD1	13	few	CASSYPQGYEQYF	TGTGCCAGCAGTTACCCACAGGGGTACGAGCAGTACTTC
TRBV5-6	TRBJ2-6	TRBD1	18	medium-sized	CASSLRWTGISGANVLTF	TGTGCCAGCAGCTTGCGGTGGACAGGGATCTCTGGGGCCAACGTCCTGACTTTC
TRBV24-1	TRBJ2-1	TRBD2	16	medium-sized	CATSDPTSGGWNEQFF	TGTGCCACCAGTGACCCGACTAGCGGGGGGTGGAATGAGCAGTTCTTC
TRBV12-3/TRBV12-4	TRBJ1-1	-	12	medium-sized	CASSFGQREAFF	TGTGCCAGCAGTTTCGGACAGAGGGAAGCTTTCTTT
TRBV4-1	TRBJ1-6	TRBD1	17	-	CASSQEGTGLAYSPLHF	TGCGCCAGCAGCCAAGAGGGGACAGGGCTTGCTTATTCACCCCTCCACTTT
TRBV5-1	TRBJ2-7	TRBD1	14	medium-sized	CASSFQGAIYEQYF	TGCGCCAGCAGCTTTCAGGGGGCAATCTACGAGCAGTACTTC
TRBV27	TRBJ2-1	-	11	-	CASSSTGEQFF	TGTGCCAGCAGTTCGACAGGAGAGCAGTTCTTC
TRBV4-2	TRBJ2-2	-	17	medium-sized	CASSQVPRRCNTGELFF	TGTGCCAGCAGCCAAGTTCCTAGAAGGTGTAACACCGGGGAGCTGTTTTTT
TRBV4-1	TRBJ1-2	-	17	medium-sized	CASSRKRGTSSNYGYTF	TGCGCCAGCAGCCGGAAACGGGGGACATCCTCTAACTATGGCTACACCTTC
TRBV4-1	TRBJ1-5	-	14	-	CASSPGGGRQPQHF	TGCGCCAGCAGCCCCGGGGGGGGGCGGCAGCCCCAGCATTTT
TRBV12-3/TRBV12-4	TRBJ2-3	TRBD2	14	-	CASSLSGGWDTQYF	TGTGCCAGCAGCCTTAGCGGGGGGTGGGATACGCAGTATTTT
TRBV28	TRBJ2-1	TRBD1	16	few	CASSTRGGWVGNEQFF	TGTGCCAGCAGCACCAGAGGGGGCTGGGTCGGCAATGAGCAGTTCTTC
TRBV10-3	TRBJ2-5	-	13	few	CAISFTTQETQYF	TGTGCCATCAGTTTCACTACCCAAGAGACCCAGTACTTC
TRBV12-3/TRBV12-4	TRBJ2-5	-	13	-	CASSAASGRTQYF	TGTGCCAGCAGTGCCGCATCGGGCCGGACCCAGTACTTC
TRBV24-1	TRBJ2-3	TRBD1	16	few	CATSDSRGGWTDTQYF	TGTGCCACCAGTGATTCGAGAGGGGGCTGGACAGATACGCAGTATTTT
TRBV6-1	TRBJ1-4	TRBD1	16	few	CASSDCRGLANEKLFF	TGTGCCAGCAGTGACTGCAGGGGGCTAGCTAATGAAAAACTGTTTTTT
TRBV18	TRBJ2-6	-	18	-	CASSLITGKFSGANVLTF	TGTGCCAGCTCACTAATTACCGGGAAATTCTCTGGGGCCAACGTCCTGACTTTC
TRBV18	TRBJ1-1	-	15	few	CASSFRQQLNTEAFF	TGTGCCAGCTCATTCCGACAGCAGTTGAACACTGAAGCTTTCTTT
TRBV10-2	TRBJ1-2	TRBD1	14	-	CASSLRDRNYGYTF	TGCGCCAGCAGTCTCCGGGACAGAAACTATGGCTACACCTTC
TRBV19	TRBJ2-1	TRBD2	18	-	CVSSITRSTSVPHNEQFF	TGTGTCAGTAGTATCACCCGCTCTACTAGCGTGCCCCACAATGAGCAGTTCTTC
TRBV7-9	TRBJ2-3	-	11	medium-sized	CASSLTDTQYF	TGTGCCAGCAGCCTCACAGATACGCAGTATTTT
TRBV11-2	TRBJ2-5	-	17	-	CASSLGRLGGPWETQYF	TGTGCCAGCAGCTTAGGCCGCTTGGGGGGGCCCTGGGAGACCCAGTACTTC
TRBV28	TRBJ2-7	-	11	-	CASSLKYEQYF	TGTGCCAGCAGTTTAAAATACGAGCAGTACTTC
TRBV25-1	TRBJ2-5	TRBD1	16	-	CASGRVGQGAYETQYF	TGTGCCAGCGGTCGTGTAGGGCAGGGGGCTTACGAGACCCAGTACTTC
TRBV12-3/TRBV12-4	TRBJ1-2	-	15	medium-sized	CASSSLRQSNYGYTF	TGTGCCAGCAGTTCCCTCCGGCAGTCGAACTATGGCTACACCTTC
TRBV5-1	TRBJ2-7	-	15	-	CASSFGLDVSYEQYF	TGCGCCAGCAGTTTTGGCCTCGACGTCTCCTACGAGCAGTACTTC
TRBV4-2	TRBJ1-2	TRBD1	14	-	CASSQFRTGQGYTF	TGTGCCAGCAGCCAATTCCGGACAGGGCAAGGCTACACCTTC
TRBV7-3	TRBJ2-5	-	13	-	CASSNECGESQYF	TGTGCCAGCAGTAACGAGTGTGGCGAGAGCCAGTACTTC
TRBV12-3/TRBV12-4	TRBJ2-4	TRBD1	16	-	CASSLVDREGKNIQYF	TGTGCCAGCAGTTTAGTTGACAGGGAAGGCAAAAACATTCAGTACTTC